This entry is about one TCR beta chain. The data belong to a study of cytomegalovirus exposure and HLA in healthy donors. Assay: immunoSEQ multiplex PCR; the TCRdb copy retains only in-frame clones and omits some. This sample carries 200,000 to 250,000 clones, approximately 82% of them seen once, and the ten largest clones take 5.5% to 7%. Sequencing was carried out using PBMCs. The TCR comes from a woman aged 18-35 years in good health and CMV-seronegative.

The CDR3 spells CASSDGTGLYGYTF. The CDR3 DNA is TGTGCCAGCAGTGACGGGACAGGACTGTATGGCTACACCTTC. This chain links TRBV6-1 with TRBJ1-2, with 8 bases lining up with TRBD1. With 3 bases clipped from V and 5 bases from J, the junction kept 5 bases outside the gene matches. The germline CDR1 and CDR2 sequences are MNHNS and SASEGT. The CDR3 extends over 14 amino acids.